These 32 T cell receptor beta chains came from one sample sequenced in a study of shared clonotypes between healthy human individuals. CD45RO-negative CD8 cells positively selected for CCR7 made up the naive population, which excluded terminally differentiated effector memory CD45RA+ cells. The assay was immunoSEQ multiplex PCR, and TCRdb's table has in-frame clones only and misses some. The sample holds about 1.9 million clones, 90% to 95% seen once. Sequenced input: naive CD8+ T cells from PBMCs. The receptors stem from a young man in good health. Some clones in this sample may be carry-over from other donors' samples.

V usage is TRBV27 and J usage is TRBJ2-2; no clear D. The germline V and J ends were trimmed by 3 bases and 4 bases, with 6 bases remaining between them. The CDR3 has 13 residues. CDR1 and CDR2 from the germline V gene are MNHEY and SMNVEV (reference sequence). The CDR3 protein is CASSFWGTGELFF. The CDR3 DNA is TGTGCCAGCAGTTTTTGGGGCACCGGGGAGCTGTTTTTT.

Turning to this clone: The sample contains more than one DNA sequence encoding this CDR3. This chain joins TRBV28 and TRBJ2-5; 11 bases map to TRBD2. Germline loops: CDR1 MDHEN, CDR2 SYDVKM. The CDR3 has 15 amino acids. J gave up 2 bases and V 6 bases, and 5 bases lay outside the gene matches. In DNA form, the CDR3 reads TGTGCCAGCAGCCCCCGACTAGCGGGGCAAGAGACCCAGTACTTC. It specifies CASSPRLAGQETQYF.

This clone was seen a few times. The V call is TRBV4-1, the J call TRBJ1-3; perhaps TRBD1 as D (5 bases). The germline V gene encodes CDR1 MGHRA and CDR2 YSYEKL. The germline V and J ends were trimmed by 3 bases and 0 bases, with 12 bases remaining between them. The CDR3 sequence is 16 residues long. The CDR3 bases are TGCGCCAGCAGCCAGATCAGGGTTAGCTCTGGAAACACCATATATTTT. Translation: CASSQIRVSSGNTIYF.

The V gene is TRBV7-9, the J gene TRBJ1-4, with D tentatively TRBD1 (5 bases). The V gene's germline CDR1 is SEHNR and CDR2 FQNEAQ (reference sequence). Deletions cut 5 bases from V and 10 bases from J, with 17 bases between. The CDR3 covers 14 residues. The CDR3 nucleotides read TGTGCCAGCAGCCCAAAAGAGACTGGGGGAAAACTGTTTTTT. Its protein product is CASSPKETGGKLFF.

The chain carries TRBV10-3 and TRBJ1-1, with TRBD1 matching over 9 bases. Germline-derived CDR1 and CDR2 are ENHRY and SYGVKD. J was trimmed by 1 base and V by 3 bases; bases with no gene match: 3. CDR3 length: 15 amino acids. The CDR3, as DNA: TGTGCCATCAGTGAAACACAGGGGGCGAACACTGAAGCTTTCTTT. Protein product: CAISETQGANTEAFF.

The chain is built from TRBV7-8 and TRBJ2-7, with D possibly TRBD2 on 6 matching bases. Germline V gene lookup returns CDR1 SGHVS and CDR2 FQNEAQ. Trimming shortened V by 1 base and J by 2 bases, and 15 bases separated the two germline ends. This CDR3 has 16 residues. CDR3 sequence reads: CASSLVSGTGAYEQYF. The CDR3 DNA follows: TGTGCCAGCAGCTTAGTTTCGGGTACGGGGGCCTACGAGCAGTACTTC.

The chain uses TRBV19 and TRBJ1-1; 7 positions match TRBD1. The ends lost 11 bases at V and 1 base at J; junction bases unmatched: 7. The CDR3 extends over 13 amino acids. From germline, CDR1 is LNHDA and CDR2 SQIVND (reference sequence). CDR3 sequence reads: CAVTSGGNTEAFF. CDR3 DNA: TGTGCCGTTACCTCAGGGGGGAACACTGAAGCTTTCTTT.

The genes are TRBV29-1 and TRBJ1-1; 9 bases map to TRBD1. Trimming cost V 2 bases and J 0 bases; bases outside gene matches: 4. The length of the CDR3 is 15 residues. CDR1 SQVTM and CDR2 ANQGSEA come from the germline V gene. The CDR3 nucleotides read TGCAGCGTTGAATTCCGGGACAGGGTGAACACTGAAGCTTTCTTT. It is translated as CSVEFRDRVNTEAFF. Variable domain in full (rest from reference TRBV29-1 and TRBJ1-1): SAVISQKPSRDICQRGTSLTIQCQVDSQVTMMFWYRQQPGQSLTLIATANQGSEATYESGFVIDKFPISRPNLTFSTLTVSNMSPEDSSIYLCSVEFRDRVNTEAFFGQGTRLTVV.

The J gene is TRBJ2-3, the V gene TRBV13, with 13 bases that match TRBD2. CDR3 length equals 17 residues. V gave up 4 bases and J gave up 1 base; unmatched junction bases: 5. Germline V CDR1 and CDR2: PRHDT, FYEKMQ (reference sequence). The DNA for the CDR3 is TGTGCCAGCAGCTCGCGGACTAGCGGGAGCGGCACAGATACGCAGTATTTT. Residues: CASSSRTSGSGTDTQYF.

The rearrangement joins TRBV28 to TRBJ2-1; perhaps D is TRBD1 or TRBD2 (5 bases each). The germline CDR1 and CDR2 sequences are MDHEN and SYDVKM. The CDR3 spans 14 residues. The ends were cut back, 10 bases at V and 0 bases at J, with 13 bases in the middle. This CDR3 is CATTPGSSYNEQFF. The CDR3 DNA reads TGTGCCACCACCCCAGGGAGCTCCTACAATGAGCAGTTCTTC. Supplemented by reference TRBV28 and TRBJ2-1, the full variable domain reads DVKVTQSSRYLVKRTGEKVFLECVQDMDHENMFWYRQDPGLGLRLIYFSYDVKMKEKGDIPEGYSVSREKKERFSLILESASTNQTSMYLCATTPGSSYNEQFFGPGTRLTVL.

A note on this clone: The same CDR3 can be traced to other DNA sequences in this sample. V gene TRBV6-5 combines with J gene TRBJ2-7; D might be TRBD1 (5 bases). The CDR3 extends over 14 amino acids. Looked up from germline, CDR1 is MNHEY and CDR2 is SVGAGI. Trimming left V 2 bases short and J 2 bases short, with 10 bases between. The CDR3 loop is CASSYGEGAYEQYF. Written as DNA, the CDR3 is TGTGCCAGCAGTTACGGCGAAGGGGCCTACGAGCAGTACTTC.

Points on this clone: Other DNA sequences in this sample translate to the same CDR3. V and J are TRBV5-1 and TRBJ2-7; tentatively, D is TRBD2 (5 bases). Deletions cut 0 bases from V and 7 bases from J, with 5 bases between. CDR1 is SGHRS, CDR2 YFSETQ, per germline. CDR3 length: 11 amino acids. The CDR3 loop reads CASSLAGEQYF. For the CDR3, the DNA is TGCGCCAGCAGCTTGGCGGGGGAGCAGTACTTC. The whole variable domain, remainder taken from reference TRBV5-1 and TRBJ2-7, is KAGVTQTPRYLIKTRGQQVTLSCSPISGHRSVSWYQQTPGQGLQFLFEYFSETQRNKGNFPGRFSGRQFSNSRSEMNVSTLELGDSALYLCASSLAGEQYFGPGTRLTVT.

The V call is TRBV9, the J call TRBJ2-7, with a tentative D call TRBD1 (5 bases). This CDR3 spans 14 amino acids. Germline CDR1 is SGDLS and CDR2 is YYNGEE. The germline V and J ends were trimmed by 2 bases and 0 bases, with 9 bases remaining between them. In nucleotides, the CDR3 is TGTGCCAGCAGCGTGGGGCCCCACTCCTACGAGCAGTACTTC. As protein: CASSVGPHSYEQYF.

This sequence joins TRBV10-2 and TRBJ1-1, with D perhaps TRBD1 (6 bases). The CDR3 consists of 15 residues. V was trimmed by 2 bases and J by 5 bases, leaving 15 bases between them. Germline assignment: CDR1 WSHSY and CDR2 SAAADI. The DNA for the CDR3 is TGCGCCAGCAGTGAGGACCGGGGGCTCAGGACTGAAGCTTTCTTT. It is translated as CASSEDRGLRTEAFF.

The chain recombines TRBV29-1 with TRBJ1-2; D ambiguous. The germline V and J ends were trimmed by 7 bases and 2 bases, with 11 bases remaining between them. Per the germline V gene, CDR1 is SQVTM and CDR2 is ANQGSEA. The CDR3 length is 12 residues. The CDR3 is CSAAWVNYGYTF. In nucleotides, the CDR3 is TGCAGCGCCGCTTGGGTAAACTATGGCTACACCTTC.

The CDR3 region has the DNA TGTGCTAGTGGAGCTTACACCGGGGAGCTGTTTTTT. It translates to CASGAYTGELFF. The chain has TRBV12-5 and TRBJ2-2, with unresolved D. The CDR3 is 12 amino acids. The germline gives CDR1 LGHNT, CDR2 FRNRAP. Trimming took off 6 bases at V and 3 bases at J, with 5 bases between the two ends.

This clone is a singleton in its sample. The CDR3 region is CASSLRQGVARTNEKLFF. The CDR3 DNA follows: TGTGCCAGCAGTTTGCGGCAGGGTGTAGCCCGGACTAATGAAAAACTGTTTTTT. This chain joins TRBV27 and TRBJ1-4; tentative D call: TRBD1 (5 bases). The V and J ends lost 3 bases and 2 bases respectively, with 19 bases between them. Germline values: CDR1 MNHEY, CDR2 SMNVEV (reference sequence). This CDR3 is 18 amino acids long.

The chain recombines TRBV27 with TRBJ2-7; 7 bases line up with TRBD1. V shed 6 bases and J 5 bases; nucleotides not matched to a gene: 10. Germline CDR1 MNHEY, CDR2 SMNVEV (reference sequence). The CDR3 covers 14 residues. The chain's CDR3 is CASSIRQGFNEQYF. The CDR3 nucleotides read TGTGCCAGCAGCATAAGACAGGGTTTCAACGAGCAGTACTTC.

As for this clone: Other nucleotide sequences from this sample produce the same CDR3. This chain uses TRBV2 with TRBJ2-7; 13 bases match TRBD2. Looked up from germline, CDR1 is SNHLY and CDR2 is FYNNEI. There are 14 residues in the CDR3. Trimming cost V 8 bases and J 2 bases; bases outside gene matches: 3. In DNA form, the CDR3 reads TGTGCCAGCCCGGGACTAGCGGGAACCTACGAGCAGTACTTC. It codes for CASPGLAGTYEQYF.

For the CDR3, the DNA is TGCGCCAGCAGCCAAGCTGGGACAGGGTGGGCCGGGGAGCTGTTTTTT. Its protein is CASSQAGTGWAGELFF. The chain is built from TRBV4-3 and TRBJ2-2, with 9 bases lining up with TRBD1. This CDR3 comprises 16 residues. Germline V gene data show CDR1 as LGHNA and CDR2 as YSLEER. V shed 1 base and J 6 bases; nucleotides not matched to a gene: 6.

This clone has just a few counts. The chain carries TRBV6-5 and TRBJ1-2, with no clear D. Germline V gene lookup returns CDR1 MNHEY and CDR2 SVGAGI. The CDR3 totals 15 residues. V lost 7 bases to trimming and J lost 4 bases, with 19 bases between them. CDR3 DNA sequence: TGTGCCAGCATTGGACCCGGCGCAACCTCCTATGGCTACACCTTC. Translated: CASIGPGATSYGYTF.

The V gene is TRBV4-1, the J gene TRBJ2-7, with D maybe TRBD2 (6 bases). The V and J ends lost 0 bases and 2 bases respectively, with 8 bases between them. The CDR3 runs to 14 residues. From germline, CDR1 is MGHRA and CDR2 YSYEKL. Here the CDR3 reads CASSQELAAYEQYF. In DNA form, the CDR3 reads TGCGCCAGCAGCCAAGAACTAGCCGCCTACGAGCAGTACTTC.

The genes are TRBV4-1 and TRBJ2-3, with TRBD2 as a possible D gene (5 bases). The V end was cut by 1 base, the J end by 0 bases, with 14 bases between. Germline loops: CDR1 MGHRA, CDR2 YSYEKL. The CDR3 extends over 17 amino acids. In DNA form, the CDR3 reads TGCGCCAGCAGCCAAGCCCGCGGGCTCCGTAGCACAGATACGCAGTATTTT. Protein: CASSQARGLRSTDTQYF.

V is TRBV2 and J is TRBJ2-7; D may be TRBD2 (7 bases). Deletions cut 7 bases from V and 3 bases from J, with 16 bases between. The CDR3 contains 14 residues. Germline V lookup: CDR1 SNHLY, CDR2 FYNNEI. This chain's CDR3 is CASKGHGGHYEQYF. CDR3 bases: TGTGCCAGCAAAGGTCACGGGGGGCACTACGAGCAGTACTTC.

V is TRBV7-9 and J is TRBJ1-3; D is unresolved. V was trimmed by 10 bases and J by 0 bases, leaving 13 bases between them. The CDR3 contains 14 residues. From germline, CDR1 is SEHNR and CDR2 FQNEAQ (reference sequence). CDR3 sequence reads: CAIRLITSGNTIYF. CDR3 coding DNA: TGTGCCATCCGACTGATCACCTCTGGAAACACCATATATTTT.

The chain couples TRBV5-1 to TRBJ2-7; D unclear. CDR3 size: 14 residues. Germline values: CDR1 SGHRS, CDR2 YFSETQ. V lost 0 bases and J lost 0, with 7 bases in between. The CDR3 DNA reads TGCGCCAGCAGCTTGGTTTACGGCTCCTACGAGCAGTACTTC. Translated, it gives CASSLVYGSYEQYF.

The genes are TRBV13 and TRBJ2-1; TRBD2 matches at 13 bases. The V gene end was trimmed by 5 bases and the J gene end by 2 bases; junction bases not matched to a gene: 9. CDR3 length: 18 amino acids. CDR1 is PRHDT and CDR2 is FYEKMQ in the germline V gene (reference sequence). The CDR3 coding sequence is TGTGCCAGCAGCCCCCGTCGGACTAGCGGGAGCGCCTACAATGAGCAGTTCTTC. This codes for CASSPRRTSGSAYNEQFF.

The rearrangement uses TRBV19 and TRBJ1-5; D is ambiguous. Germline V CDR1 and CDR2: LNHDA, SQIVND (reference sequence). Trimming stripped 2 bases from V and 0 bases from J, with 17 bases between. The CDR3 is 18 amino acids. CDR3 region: CASSITSGLLYSNQPQHF. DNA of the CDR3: TGTGCCAGTAGTATAACCAGCGGACTGCTTTATAGCAATCAGCCCCAGCATTTT.

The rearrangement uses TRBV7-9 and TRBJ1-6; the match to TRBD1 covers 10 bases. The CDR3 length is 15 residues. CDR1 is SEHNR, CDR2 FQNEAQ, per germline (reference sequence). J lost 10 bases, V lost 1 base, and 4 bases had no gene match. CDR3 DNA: TGTGCCAGCAGCTTAGGTGGGACAGGGGAATCACCCCTCCACTTT. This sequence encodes CASSLGGTGESPLHF.

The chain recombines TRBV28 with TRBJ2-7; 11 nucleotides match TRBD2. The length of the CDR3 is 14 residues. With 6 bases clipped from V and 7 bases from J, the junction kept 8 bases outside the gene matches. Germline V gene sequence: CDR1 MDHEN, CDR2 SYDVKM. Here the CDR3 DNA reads TGTGCCAGCAGCCCACTAGCGGGAGCGGGTGAGCAGTACTTC. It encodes CASSPLAGAGEQYF.

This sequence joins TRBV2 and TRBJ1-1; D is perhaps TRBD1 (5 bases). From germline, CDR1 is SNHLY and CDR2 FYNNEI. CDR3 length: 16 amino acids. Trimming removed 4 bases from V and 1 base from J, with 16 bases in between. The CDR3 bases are TGTGCCAGCAGTGGCGACAGTACGAAATCGAACACTGAAGCTTTCTTT. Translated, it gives CASSGDSTKSNTEAFF.

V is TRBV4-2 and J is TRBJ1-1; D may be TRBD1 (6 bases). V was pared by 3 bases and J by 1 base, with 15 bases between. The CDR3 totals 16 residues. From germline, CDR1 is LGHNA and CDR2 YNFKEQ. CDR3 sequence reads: CASSHNAGTSNTEAFF. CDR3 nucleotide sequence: TGTGCCAGCAGCCACAACGCCGGGACATCGAACACTGAAGCTTTCTTT.